This T cell receptor (beta chain) is drawn from a study of T cells in Graves' hyperthyroidism and ophthalmopathy. Those patients with uncontrolled infection, other autoimmune disease, pregnancy or lactation were excluded. Diagnosis relied on clinical symptoms, serum thyroxine and TRAb, thyroid ultrasound and orbital computed tomography. This clonotype was seen a few times. The length of the CDR3 is 14 residues. The V gene's germline CDR1 is SGHNT and CDR2 YENEEA. Trimming took off 4 bases at V and 8 bases at J, with 12 bases between the two ends. The investigators amplified TCR beta CDR3 regions from RNA transcripts. The TCR CDR3 was amplified in a first-round RT-PCR using the HTBI primer set. TCRdb analysed the multiplex PCR reads with MiXCR anew, one entry per CDR3 protein. The sample lists 300,000 to 450,000 distinct CDR3 sequences, 25% occurring once.

This receptor was taken from a man aged 45-65 years with Graves' hyperthyroidism. The sample consisted of blood. V is TRBV11-3 and J is TRBJ1-6; the D gene is possibly TRBD1 (6 bases). CDR3 protein: CASSSSGVHSPLHF. CDR3 nucleotides: TGTGCCAGCAGCTCATCAGGGGTTCATTCACCCCTCCACTTT. The whole variable domain, filled in from reference TRBV11-3 and TRBJ1-6, reads EAGVVQSPRYKIIEKKQPVAFWCNPISGHNTLYWYLQNLGQGPELLIRYENEEAVDDSQLPKDRFSAERLKGVDSTLKIQPAELGDSAVYLCASSSSGVHSPLHFGNGTRLTVT.